These 15 T cell receptor beta chains originate from one sample sequenced in a study of early T cells in non-severe SARS-CoV-2 infection. TCRdb re-derived calls from the 5' RACE reads in MiXCR, one entry per CDR3 protein. This sample has 80,000 to 95,000 distinct CDR3 sequences; around 15% occur once, and the top ten carry 0.58%. The sequencing input was whole blood. The receptors shown here come from an adult who was a healthcare worker with PCR-confirmed SARS-CoV-2 infection or an uninfected control (not recorded which).

This chain joins TRBV2 and TRBJ1-4; the D gene is possibly TRBD1 (5 bases). This CDR3 is built from 15 residues. CDR1 SNHLY and CDR2 FYNNEI come from the germline V gene. Trimming pared 1 base from V and 8 bases from J, leaving 14 bases between. The CDR3 bases are TGTGCCAGCAGTGAAGTTGGCAGGGAGGGCGAAAAACTGTTTTTT. Translated, it gives CASSEVGREGEKLFF.

This clonotype was picked up a small number of times. The chain carries TRBV20-1 and TRBJ2-5, with D tentatively TRBD1 (6 bases). The length of the CDR3 is 15 residues. Between the trimmed V and J ends, which lost 3 bases and 2 bases, there was a span of 16 bases. Germline V lookup: CDR1 DFQATT, CDR2 SNEGSKA (reference sequence). The CDR3 is CSASSSGAHQETQYF. The CDR3 region has the DNA TGCAGTGCTAGTTCGTCAGGGGCTCATCAAGAGACCCAGTACTTC.

The sample holds a few counts of this clonotype. Sequence at one end of the junction differs from germline and may be a read error. The chain links TRBV20-1 to TRBJ1-1; perhaps TRBD1 as D (5 bases). Per germline, CDR1 DFQATT and CDR2 SNEGSKA (reference sequence). The CDR3 runs to 16 residues. CDR3 sequence: CSARDTSILGDTEAFF. The CDR3 coding sequence is TGCAGTGCCAGAGATACTTCCATATTAGGGGACACTGAAGCTTTCTTT.

Written as DNA, the CDR3 is TGTGCCAGCAGTGAGGAGGGAACGAACACCGGGGAGCTGTTTTTT. This translates into CASSEEGTNTGELFF. The chain carries TRBV2 and TRBJ2-2; maybe TRBD2 (6 bases). The CDR3 contains 15 residues. Trimming cost V 3 bases and J 0 bases, with 8 bases left between them. Germline values: CDR1 SNHLY, CDR2 FYNNEI. The full variable domain, its missing parts supplied by reference TRBV2 and TRBJ2-2, is EPEVTQTPSHQVTQMGQEVILRCVPISNHLYFYWYRQILGQKVEFLVSFYNNEISEKSEIFDDQFSVERPDGSNFTLKIRSTKLEDSAMYFCASSEEGTNTGELFFGEGSRLTVL.

Concerning this clonotype: Germline and junction disagree at one end, which may indicate a read error. CDR3: CVSRVTAAYGYTF. The CDR3 coding sequence is TGTGTCAGCAGGGTGACAGCCGCCTATGGCTACACCTTC. This chain links TRBV28 with TRBJ1-2, with D perhaps matching TRBD1 (5 bases). Germline-derived CDR1 and CDR2 are MDHEN and SYDVKM. This CDR3 comprises 13 residues.

J is TRBJ1-1 and V is TRBV10-1; the match to TRBD1 covers 8 bases. The CDR3 has 17 amino acids. Germline V lookup: CDR1 WNHNN, CDR2 SYGVQD (reference sequence). J lost 4 bases, V lost 6 bases, and 16 bases had no gene match. For the CDR3, the DNA is TGCGCCAGCAGCCTCCTCCCCGAGGACAGGGCGGCCACTGAAGCTTTCTTT. Translation gives CASSLLPEDRAATEAFF.

The rearrangement uses TRBV3-1 and TRBJ2-1; D ambiguous. V lost 1 base and J lost 2, with 12 bases in between. The CDR3 loop spans 16 amino acids. CDR1 is LGHDT and CDR2 is YNNKEL in the germline V gene (reference sequence). The CDR3 nucleotides read TGTGCCAGCAGCCAAGTGGGCAGAGGCCCCTACAATGAGCAGTTCTTC. Amino acid sequence: CASSQVGRGPYNEQFF.

A word on this clonotype: The conserved final phenylalanine or tryptophan is absent from the CDR3, which likely points to a read error. It is unclear where the CDR3 begins or ends on the DNA, so no DNA is shown, and the CDR3 is as TCRdb lists it. The CDR3 protein is CASSFFRDSPLL. The genes are TRBV12-3 or TRBV12-4 and TRBJ1-3; the table assigns TRBD1, which was not confirmed against the DNA. The CDR3 has 12 residues if both end residues are counted.

A few counts support this clonotype. The chain links TRBV10-1 to TRBJ2-2; 7 bases agree with TRBD1. The CDR3 extends over 16 amino acids. Germline CDR1 reads WNHNN; CDR2 reads SYGVQD (reference sequence). V shed 3 bases, J shed 3 bases, and the junction held 7 bases outside the gene matches. CDR3 residues: CASSDPGTDDTGELFF. In DNA form, the CDR3 reads TGCGCCAGCAGTGACCCCGGGACAGATGACACCGGGGAGCTGTTTTTT.

This clonotype was observed at least ten times. The chain uses TRBV21-1 and TRBJ2-7; TRBD1 is taken as the D call from the table, unchecked against the DNA. TRBV21-1 is labeled a pseudogene. The CDR3 runs 19 residues. In DNA, the CDR3 is TGTGCCAGCAGCAAAGCGCCCGGACAGGTTGGGAGGAACTCCTACGAGCAGTACGTC. Amino acids: CASSKAPGQVGRNSYEQYV.

V and J are TRBV20-1 and TRBJ2-5, with 7 bases that match TRBD2. The CDR3 is 15 amino acids. The V segment lost 3 bases and the J segment 5 bases; nucleotides outside the gene matches: 12. From germline, CDR1 is DFQATT and CDR2 SNEGSKA (reference sequence). CDR3 nucleotide sequence: TGCAGTGCTAGCTTGGCTAGCGGACGACCGGAGACCCAGTACTTC. Translating it yields CSASLASGRPETQYF.

The sample holds a few counts of this clonotype. The gene calls are TRBV2 and TRBJ2-5, with D maybe TRBD1 (6 bases). This CDR3 contains 14 residues. V lost 5 bases and J 5 bases, leaving 15 bases between the germline ends. Per germline, CDR1 SNHLY and CDR2 FYNNEI. The CDR3, as DNA: TGTGCCAGCAGTCCAGACAGGACTGTGGAGACCCAGTACTTC. Residues: CASSPDRTVETQYF.

This clonotype occurred a few times. V and J are TRBV2 and TRBJ1-5; D might be TRBD1 (5 bases). Germline V gene sequence: CDR1 SNHLY, CDR2 FYNNEI. The CDR3 contains 13 residues. Trimming took 8 bases from V and 6 from J, leaving 14 bases between them. The CDR3 loop reads CASGTQEFQPQHF. For the CDR3, the DNA is TGTGCCAGCGGAACACAGGAGTTTCAGCCCCAGCATTTT.

This clonotype occurred a few times. The chain uses TRBV12-3 or TRBV12-4 and TRBJ2-2, with D tentatively TRBD2 (5 bases). With 4 bases removed from V and 0 bases from J, the gap between germline ends came to 9 bases. The CDR3 has 15 residues. The CDR3 nucleotides read TGTGCCAGCAGTTATGGAGGCGCGAACACCGGGGAGCTGTTTTTT. The encoded protein is CASSYGGANTGELFF.

This clonotype came up a few times. The chain recombines TRBV12-3 or TRBV12-4 with TRBJ2-4; D perhaps matches TRBD2 (7 bases). The CDR3 is 17 amino acids. V was trimmed by 6 bases and J by 0 bases, leaving 18 bases between them. CDR3 sequence reads: CASRGTGRGLAKNIQYF. CDR3 DNA: TGTGCCAGCAGGGGAACGGGGCGGGGGCTAGCCAAAAACATTCAGTACTTC.